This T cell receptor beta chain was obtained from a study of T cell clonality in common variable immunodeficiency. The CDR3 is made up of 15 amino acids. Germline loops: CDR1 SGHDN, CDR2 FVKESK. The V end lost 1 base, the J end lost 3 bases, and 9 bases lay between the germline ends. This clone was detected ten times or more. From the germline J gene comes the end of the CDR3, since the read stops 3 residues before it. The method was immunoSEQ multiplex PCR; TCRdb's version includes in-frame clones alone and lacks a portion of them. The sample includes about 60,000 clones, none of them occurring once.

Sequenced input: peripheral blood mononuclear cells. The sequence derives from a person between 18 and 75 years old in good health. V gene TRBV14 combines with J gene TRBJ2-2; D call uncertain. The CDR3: CASSQALLYTGELFF. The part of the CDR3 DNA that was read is TGTGCCAGCAGCCAAGCCCTTCTTTACACCGGGGAG.